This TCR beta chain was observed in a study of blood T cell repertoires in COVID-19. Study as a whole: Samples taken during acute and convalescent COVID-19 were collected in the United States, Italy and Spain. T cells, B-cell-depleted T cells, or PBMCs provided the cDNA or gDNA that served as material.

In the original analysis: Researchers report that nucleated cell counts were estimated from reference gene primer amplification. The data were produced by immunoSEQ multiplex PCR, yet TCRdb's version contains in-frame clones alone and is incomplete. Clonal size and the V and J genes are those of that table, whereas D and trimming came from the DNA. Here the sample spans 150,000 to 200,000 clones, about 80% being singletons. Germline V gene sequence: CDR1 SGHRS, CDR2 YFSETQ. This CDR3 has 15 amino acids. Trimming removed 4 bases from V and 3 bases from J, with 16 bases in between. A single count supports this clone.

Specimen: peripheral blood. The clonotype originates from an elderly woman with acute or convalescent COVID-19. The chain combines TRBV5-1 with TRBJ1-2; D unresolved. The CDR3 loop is CASSLSGRRDYGYTF. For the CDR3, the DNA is TGCGCCAGCAGCCTGTCGGGAAGAAGGGACTATGGCTACACCTTC.